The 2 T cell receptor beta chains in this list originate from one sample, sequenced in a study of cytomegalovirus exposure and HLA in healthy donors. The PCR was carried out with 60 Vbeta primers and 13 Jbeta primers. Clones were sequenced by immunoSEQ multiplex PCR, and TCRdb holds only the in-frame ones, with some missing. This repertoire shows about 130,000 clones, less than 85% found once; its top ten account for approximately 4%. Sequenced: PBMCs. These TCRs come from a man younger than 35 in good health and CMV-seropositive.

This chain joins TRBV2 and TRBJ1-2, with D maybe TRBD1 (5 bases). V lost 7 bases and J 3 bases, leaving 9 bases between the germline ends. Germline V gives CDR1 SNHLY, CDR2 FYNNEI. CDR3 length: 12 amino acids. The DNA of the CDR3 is TGTGCCAGCATGGAGGGACACTATGGCTACACCTTC. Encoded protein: CASMEGHYGYTF. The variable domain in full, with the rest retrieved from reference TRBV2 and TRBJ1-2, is EPEVTQTPSHQVTQMGQEVILRCVPISNHLYFYWYRQILGQKVEFLVSFYNNEISEKSEIFDDQFSVERPDGSNFTLKIRSTKLEDSAMYFCASMEGHYGYTFGSGTRLTVV.

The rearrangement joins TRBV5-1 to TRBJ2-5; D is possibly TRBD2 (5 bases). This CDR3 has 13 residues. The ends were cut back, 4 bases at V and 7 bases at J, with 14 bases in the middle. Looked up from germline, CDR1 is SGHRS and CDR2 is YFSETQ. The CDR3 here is CASSPEASGTQYF. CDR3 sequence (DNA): TGCGCCAGCAGCCCGGAGGCCTCGGGGACCCAGTACTTC.